Listed below are T cell receptor beta chains from one sample, sequenced in a study of T cell responses to AZD1222 COVID-19 vaccine. This table comes from immunoSEQ multiplex PCR, and its TCRdb copy is limited to in-frame clones, with some not included. In the table there are 90,000 to 150,000 clones, around 85% of which are singletons. The material was peripheral blood, obtained on day 0 of AZD1222 vaccination. Receptors were obtained from an adult in good health. Each CDR3 is given with its conserved first and last residue. A D gene is named only where the DNA matches it firmly. Clone size is not always given. Where it is, it says once, few, many or a class for expanded clones.

CDR3 protein: CASSPRRAAEKLFF
CDR3 DNA: TGTGCCAGCTCCCCTAGAAGGGCGGCGGAAAAACTGTTTTTT
V gene: TRBV18
D gene: NA
clone size: NA
J gene: TRBJ1-4

CDR3 protein: CATKSGVPTGELFF
CDR3 DNA: TGTGCCACCAAGTCAGGGGTCCCCACCGGGGAGCTGTTTTTT
V gene: TRBV24-1
D gene: NA
clone size: NA
J gene: TRBJ2-2

CDR3 protein: CASSSTAGVGSYNEQFF
CDR3 DNA: TGTGCCAGCTCATCCACGGCGGGAGTTGGGTCCTACAATGAGCAGTTCTTC
V gene: TRBV18
D gene: TRBD2
clone size: NA
J gene: TRBJ2-1

CDR3 protein: CATGASGLATDTQYF
CDR3 DNA: TGTGCCACCGGGGCTTCGGGACTAGCTACAGATACGCAGTATTTT
V gene: TRBV2
D gene: TRBD2
clone size: NA
J gene: TRBJ2-3

CDR3 protein: CASSSPGVGEQYF
CDR3 DNA: TGTGCCAGCAGCTCCCCGGGGGTTGGGGAGCAGTACTTC
V gene: TRBV5-4
D gene: NA
clone size: NA
J gene: TRBJ2-7

CDR3 protein: CASSLGTVNTEAFF
CDR3 DNA: TGTGCCAGCAGTTTGGGGACAGTGAACACTGAAGCTTTCTTT
V gene: TRBV27
D gene: TRBD1
clone size: once
J gene: TRBJ1-1

CDR3 protein: CASSPTGGSPSSFNQPQHF
CDR3 DNA: TGTGCCAGCAGCCCGACGGGGGGCAGTCCATCCTCCTTCAATCAGCCCCAGCATTTT
V gene: TRBV7-8
D gene: NA
clone size: NA
J gene: TRBJ1-5

CDR3 protein: CASSINFVRSPLHF
CDR3 DNA: TGTGCCAGTAGTATTAATTTCGTACGTTCACCCCTCCACTTT
V gene: TRBV19
D gene: NA
clone size: once
J gene: TRBJ1-6

CDR3 protein: CASHPGGNTEAFF
CDR3 DNA: TGCGCCAGCCACCCAGGGGGGAACACTGAAGCTTTCTTT
V gene: TRBV10-2
D gene: TRBD1
clone size: NA
J gene: TRBJ1-1

CDR3 protein: CASSIRSAGGVDTQYF
CDR3 DNA: TGTGCCAGTAGTATACGTTCGGCAGGGGGCGTGGATACGCAGTATTTT
V gene: TRBV19
D gene: TRBD1
clone size: once
J gene: TRBJ2-3

CDR3 protein: CASSLSSGRANEQFF
CDR3 DNA: TGTGCCAGCAGTTTATCTAGCGGGAGGGCCAATGAGCAGTTCTTC
V gene: TRBV28
D gene: TRBD2
clone size: NA
J gene: TRBJ2-1

CDR3 protein: CASSRQGWSEKLFF
CDR3 DNA: TGTGCCAGCAGTCGACAGGGTTGGAGTGAAAAACTGTTTTTT
V gene: TRBV5-6
D gene: TRBD1
clone size: once
J gene: TRBJ1-4

CDR3 protein: CASSSRGGNSNQPQHF
CDR3 DNA: TGTGCCAGCAGCTCCCGGGGGGGTAATAGCAATCAGCCCCAGCATTTT
V gene: TRBV28
D gene: NA
clone size: NA
J gene: TRBJ1-5

CDR3 protein: CASSHKQGSTNEKLFF
CDR3 DNA: TGCGCCAGCAGTCACAAACAGGGATCAACTAATGAAAAACTGTTTTTT
V gene: TRBV23-1
D gene: NA
clone size: once
J gene: TRBJ1-4

CDR3 protein: CASSEQGKETQYF
CDR3 DNA: TGTGCCAGCAGTGAACAGGGCAAAGAGACCCAGTACTTC
V gene: TRBV25-1
D gene: NA
clone size: NA
J gene: TRBJ2-5

CDR3 protein: CASSVDARGREQYF
CDR3 DNA: TGTGCCAGCAGCGTAGATGCCAGGGGGCGCGAGCAGTACTTC
V gene: TRBV9
D gene: TRBD1
clone size: NA
J gene: TRBJ2-7

CDR3 protein: CASSPRGDEAFF
CDR3 DNA: TGTGCCAGCAGCCCTAGGGGTGATGAAGCTTTCTTT
V gene: TRBV11-2
D gene: NA
clone size: NA
J gene: TRBJ1-1

CDR3 protein: CASSLAIREDGETQYF
CDR3 DNA: TGCGCCAGCAGCTTGGCCATTAGGGAGGACGGGGAGACCCAGTACTTC
V gene: TRBV5-1
D gene: NA
clone size: NA
J gene: TRBJ2-5

CDR3 protein: CASSPNTSGGYGYTF
CDR3 DNA: TGTGCCAGCTCACCGAATACCTCAGGGGGCTATGGCTACACCTTC
V gene: TRBV18
D gene: TRBD1
clone size: NA
J gene: TRBJ1-2

CDR3 protein: CASSLAPGTAVSSYNSPLHF
CDR3 DNA: TGTGCCAGCAGCTTAGCCCCCGGGACAGCAGTTAGCTCCTATAATTCACCCCTCCACTTT
V gene: TRBV11-3
D gene: TRBD1
clone size: NA
J gene: TRBJ1-6

CDR3 protein: CASSLLRSGEQFF
CDR3 DNA: TGCGCCAGCAGCTTGTTGCGGAGCGGGGAGCAGTTCTTC
V gene: TRBV5-1
D gene: NA
clone size: NA
J gene: TRBJ2-1

CDR3 protein: CASRWLAGVNEQFF
CDR3 DNA: TGTGCCAGCAGGTGGCTAGCGGGAGTTAATGAGCAGTTCTTC
V gene: TRBV2
D gene: TRBD2
clone size: NA
J gene: TRBJ2-1

CDR3 protein: CASSQAGNTNEKLFF
CDR3 DNA: TGTGCCAGCAGCCAAGCCGGGAACACTAATGAAAAACTGTTTTTT
V gene: TRBV3-1/TRBV3-2
D gene: NA
clone size: NA
J gene: TRBJ1-4

CDR3 protein: CSVAGTSLGTDTQYF
CDR3 DNA: TGCAGCGTAGCGGGAACGTCTTTGGGCACAGATACGCAGTATTTT
V gene: TRBV29-1
D gene: TRBD2
clone size: NA
J gene: TRBJ2-3

CDR3 protein: CASKAAPAVADTQYF
CDR3 DNA: TGTGCCAGCAAGGCAGCCCCGGCGGTAGCAGATACGCAGTATTTT
V gene: TRBV2
D gene: NA
clone size: NA
J gene: TRBJ2-3

CDR3 protein: CASSLGAPISYEQYF
CDR3 DNA: TGTGCCAGCAGCCTTGGGGCACCGATCTCCTACGAGCAGTACTTC
V gene: TRBV7-9
D gene: NA
clone size: NA
J gene: TRBJ2-7

CDR3 protein: CASSLGLAGGFSTDTQYF
CDR3 DNA: TGTGCCAGCAGCTTGGGACTAGCGGGAGGATTTAGCACAGATACGCAGTATTTT
V gene: TRBV5-4
D gene: TRBD2
clone size: NA
J gene: TRBJ2-3

CDR3 protein: CAWSPTLQTSGRGYEQYF
CDR3 DNA: TGTGCCTGGAGCCCAACCCTACAGACTAGCGGGAGAGGGTACGAGCAGTACTTC
V gene: TRBV30
D gene: TRBD2
clone size: NA
J gene: TRBJ2-7

CDR3 protein: CASRVRDRGSYEQYF
CDR3 DNA: TGTGCCAGCAGGGTACGGGACAGGGGTTCCTACGAGCAGTACTTC
V gene: TRBV2
D gene: TRBD1
clone size: few
J gene: TRBJ2-7